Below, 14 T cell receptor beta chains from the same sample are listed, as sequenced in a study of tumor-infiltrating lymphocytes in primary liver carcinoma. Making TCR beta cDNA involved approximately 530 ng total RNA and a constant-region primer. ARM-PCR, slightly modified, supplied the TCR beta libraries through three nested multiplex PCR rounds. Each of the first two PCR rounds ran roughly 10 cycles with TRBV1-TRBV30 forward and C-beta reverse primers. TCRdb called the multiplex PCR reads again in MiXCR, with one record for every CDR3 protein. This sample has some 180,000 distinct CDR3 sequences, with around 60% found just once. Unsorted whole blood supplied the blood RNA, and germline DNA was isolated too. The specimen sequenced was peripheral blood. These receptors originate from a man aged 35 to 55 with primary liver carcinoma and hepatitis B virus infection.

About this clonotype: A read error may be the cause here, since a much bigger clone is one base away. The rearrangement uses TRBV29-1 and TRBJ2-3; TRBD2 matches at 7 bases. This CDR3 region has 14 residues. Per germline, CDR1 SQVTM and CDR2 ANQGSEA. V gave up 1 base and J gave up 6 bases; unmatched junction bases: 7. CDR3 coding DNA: TGCAGCGTTGAAGGGAGCGGGAAGTGGGATACGCAGTATTTT. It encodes CSVEGSGKWDTQYF.

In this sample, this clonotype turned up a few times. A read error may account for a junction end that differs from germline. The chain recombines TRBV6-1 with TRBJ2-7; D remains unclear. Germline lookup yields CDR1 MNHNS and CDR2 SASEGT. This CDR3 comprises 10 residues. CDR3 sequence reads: CASSPPGPEF. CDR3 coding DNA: TGTGCCAGCAGCCCGCCTGGACCCGAGTTC.

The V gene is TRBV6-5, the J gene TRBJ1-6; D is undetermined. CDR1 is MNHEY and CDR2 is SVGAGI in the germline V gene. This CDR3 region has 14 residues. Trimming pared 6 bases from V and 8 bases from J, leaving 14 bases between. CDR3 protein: CASSLTLRDSPLHF. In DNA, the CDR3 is TGTGCCAGCAGCTTGACACTGAGGGATTCACCCCTCCACTTT.

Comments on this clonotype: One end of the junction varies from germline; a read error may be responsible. The CDR3 DNA reads as TGTGCCAGGAGTTACGCAGGGCGAGGGACTGAAGCTTTCTTT. Residues: CARSYAGRGTEAFF. The rearrangement joins TRBV6-5 to TRBJ1-1; D possibly corresponds to TRBD1 (5 bases). This CDR3 is built from 14 residues. The germline V gene encodes CDR1 MNHEY and CDR2 SVGAGI.

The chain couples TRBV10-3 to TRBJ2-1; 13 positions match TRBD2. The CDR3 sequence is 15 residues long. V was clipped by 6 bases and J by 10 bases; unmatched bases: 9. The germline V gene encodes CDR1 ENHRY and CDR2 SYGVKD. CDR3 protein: CAIRERTSGSDEQFF. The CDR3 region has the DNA TGTGCCATCAGAGAGAGGACTAGCGGGAGTGACGAGCAGTTCTTC.

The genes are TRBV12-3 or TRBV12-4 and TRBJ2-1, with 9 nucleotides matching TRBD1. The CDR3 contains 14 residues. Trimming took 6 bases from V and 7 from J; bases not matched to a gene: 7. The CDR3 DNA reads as TGTGCCAGCAGAGGGGGACAGGGAAGAAATGAGCAGTTCTTC. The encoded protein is CASRGGQGRNEQFF.

For the CDR3, the DNA is TGTGCCAGCGGTCCAACAGGGGCAGGGGAAAAACTGTTTTTT. Translating gives CASGPTGAGEKLFF. V and J are TRBV12-3 or TRBV12-4 and TRBJ1-4, with 7 bases that match TRBD1. The junction had 11 bases not matched to a gene; V was cut back by 8 bases and J by 8 bases. This CDR3 comprises 14 residues.

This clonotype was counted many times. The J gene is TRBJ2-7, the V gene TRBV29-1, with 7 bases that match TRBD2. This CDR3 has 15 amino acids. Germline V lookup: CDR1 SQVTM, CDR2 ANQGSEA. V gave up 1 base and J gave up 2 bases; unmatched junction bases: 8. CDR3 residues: CSVEVGEGTTYEQYF. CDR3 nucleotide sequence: TGCAGCGTTGAAGTAGGGGAGGGCACAACCTACGAGCAGTACTTC.

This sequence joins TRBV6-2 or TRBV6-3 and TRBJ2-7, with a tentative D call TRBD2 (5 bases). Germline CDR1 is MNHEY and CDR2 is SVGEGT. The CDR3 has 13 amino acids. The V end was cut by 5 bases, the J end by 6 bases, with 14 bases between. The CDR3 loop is CASSPRGLREQYF. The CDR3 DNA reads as TGTGCCAGCAGTCCACGCGGGTTGCGCGAGCAGTACTTC.

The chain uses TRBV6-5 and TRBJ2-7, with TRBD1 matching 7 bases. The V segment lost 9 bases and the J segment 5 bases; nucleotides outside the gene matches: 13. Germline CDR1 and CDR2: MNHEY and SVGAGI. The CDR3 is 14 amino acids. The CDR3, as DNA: TGTGCCAGTACCCAAATAGGGGGCATGGACGAGCAGTACTTC. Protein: CASTQIGGMDEQYF.

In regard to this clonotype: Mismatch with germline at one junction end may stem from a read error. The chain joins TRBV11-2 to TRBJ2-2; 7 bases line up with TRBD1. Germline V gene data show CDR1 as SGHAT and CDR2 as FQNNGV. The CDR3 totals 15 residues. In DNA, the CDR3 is TGTGCCAGCAGCTGGGTCCAGGGGGACACCGGGGAGCTGGCTTTT. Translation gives CASSWVQGDTGELAF.

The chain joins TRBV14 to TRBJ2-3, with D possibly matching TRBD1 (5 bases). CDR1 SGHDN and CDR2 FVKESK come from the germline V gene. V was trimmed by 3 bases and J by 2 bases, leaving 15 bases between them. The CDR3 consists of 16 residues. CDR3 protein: CASSHGDSQSTDTQYF. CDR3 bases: TGTGCCAGCAGCCATGGTGACAGTCAGTCCACAGATACGCAGTATTTT.

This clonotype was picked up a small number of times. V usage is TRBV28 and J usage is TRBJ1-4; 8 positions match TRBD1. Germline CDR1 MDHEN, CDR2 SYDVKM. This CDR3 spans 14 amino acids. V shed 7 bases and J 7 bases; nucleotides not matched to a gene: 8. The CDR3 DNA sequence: TGTGCCAGCACCCCTGGGACAGGAAGTGAAAAACTGTTTTTT. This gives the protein CASTPGTGSEKLFF.

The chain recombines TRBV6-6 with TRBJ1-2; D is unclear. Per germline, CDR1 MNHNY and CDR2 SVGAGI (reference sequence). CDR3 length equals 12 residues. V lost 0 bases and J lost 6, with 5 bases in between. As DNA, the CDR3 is TGTGCCAGCAGTTACTCGAGTGATGGCTACACCTTC. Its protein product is CASSYSSDGYTF.